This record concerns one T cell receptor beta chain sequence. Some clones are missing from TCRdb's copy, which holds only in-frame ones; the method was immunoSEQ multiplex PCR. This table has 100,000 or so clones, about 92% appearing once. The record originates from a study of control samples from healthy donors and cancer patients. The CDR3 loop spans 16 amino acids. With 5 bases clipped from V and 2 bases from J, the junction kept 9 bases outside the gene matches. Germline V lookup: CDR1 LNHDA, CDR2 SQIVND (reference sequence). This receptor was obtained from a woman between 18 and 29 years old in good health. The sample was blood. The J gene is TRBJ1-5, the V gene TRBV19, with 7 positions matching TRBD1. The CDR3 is CASSPTGFRGNQPQHF. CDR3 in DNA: TGTGCCAGTAGTCCGACAGGGTTCAGGGGCAATCAGCCCCAGCATTTT. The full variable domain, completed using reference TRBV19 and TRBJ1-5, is DGGITQSPKYLFRKEGQNVTLSCEQNLNHDAMYWYRQDPGQGLRLIYYSQIVNDFQKGDIAEGYSVSREKKESFPLTVTSAQKNPTAFYLCASSPTGFRGNQPQHFGDGTRLSIL.